The T cell receptor (beta chain) under discussion was sequenced for a study of spatial heterogeneity in lung cancer. Overall study: In raw reads, more than 8.5 appearances on average were recorded for each unique TCR and UMI combination.

One entry per CDR3 protein results from TCRdb running MiXCR on the 5' RACE reads. Of some 120,000 distinct CDR3 sequences in the sample, 9% to 15% were seen once. Germline CDR1 and CDR2: MDHEN and SYDVKM. The V gene end was trimmed by 5 bases and the J gene end by 2 bases; junction bases not matched to a gene: 5. The CDR3 covers 15 residues. This clonotype appeared many times. Documented time point: blood at routine non-recurrence follow-up after resection. Unsorted whole RNA from tumor, nontumor lung or frozen PBMC underwent sequencing. The chain couples TRBV28 to TRBJ2-7, with TRBD2 matching over 11 bases. Here the sequenced sample was PBMCs, taken at follow-up. This clonotype was obtained from a male donor with early-stage non-small cell lung cancer. CDR3 sequence reads: CASSSPGLAAYEQYF. The CDR3 bases are TGTGCCAGCAGTAGTCCGGGACTAGCGGCCTACGAGCAGTACTTC.